This entry lists 32 T cell receptor beta chains sequenced from one sample in a study of radiotherapy plus CTLA-4 blockade in lung cancer. The repertoire was sequenced with immunoSEQ multiplex PCR; TCRdb's copy has only in-frame clones and lacks some. The sample includes 51,000 or so clones, around 77% of them seen just once. The starting material was peripheral blood, obtained from a patient treated with radiotherapy plus ipilimumab. These receptors originate from a human donor with non-small cell lung cancer who had stable disease on radiotherapy plus ipilimumab.

This clone was seen just once. This chain uses TRBV5-1 with TRBJ2-5; a weak D match, TRBD1 (6 bases). Deletions cut 4 bases from V and 2 bases from J, with 15 bases between. CDR3 size: 15 residues. Germline loops: CDR1 SGHRS, CDR2 YFSETQ. The CDR3, as DNA: TGCGCCAGCAGCGGAATAGGACAGTTACAAGAGACCCAGTACTTC. This gives the protein CASSGIGQLQETQYF.

This clone was found a few times. This rearrangement joins TRBV5-1 to TRBJ1-5; D is undetermined. This CDR3 region has 13 residues. Trimming removed 2 bases from V and 4 bases from J, with 7 bases in between. Germline V CDR1 and CDR2: SGHRS, YFSETQ. Here the CDR3 reads CASSFDPNQPQHF. CDR3 bases: TGCGCCAGCAGCTTTGACCCGAATCAGCCCCAGCATTTT.

The V gene is TRBV30, the J gene TRBJ1-1, with TRBD1 matching over 10 bases. The CDR3 length is 14 residues. CDR1 and CDR2 (germline): GTSNPN, SVGIG (reference sequence). Trimming cost V 2 bases and J 2 bases; bases outside gene matches: 2. CDR3 amino acids: CAWSRDRGNTEAFF. The CDR3 nucleotides are TGTGCCTGGAGTAGGGACAGGGGTAACACTGAAGCTTTCTTT.

The J gene is TRBJ2-7, the V gene TRBV7-2; D is perhaps TRBD1 (5 bases). The CDR3 has 14 residues. V lost 2 bases to trimming and J lost 5 bases, with 13 bases between them. The germline V gene has CDR1 SGHTA and CDR2 FQGNSA. DNA for the CDR3: TGTGCCAGCAGCTTAAAAGCAGGGCCCGACGAGCAGTACGTC. Translated, it gives CASSLKAGPDEQYV.

The chain recombines TRBV5-1 with TRBJ2-5, with a weak D call TRBD2 (6 bases). V shed 2 bases and J shed 2 bases, with 10 bases lying between them. CDR1 SGHRS and CDR2 YFSETQ come from the germline V gene. The CDR3 sequence is 14 residues long. The CDR3: CASSFGTDQETQYF. CDR3 DNA sequence: TGCGCCAGCAGCTTCGGGACTGATCAAGAGACCCAGTACTTC.

This clone was seen only once. V and J are TRBV30 and TRBJ1-5, with 8 nucleotides matching TRBD1. The ends lost 6 bases at V and 2 bases at J; junction bases unmatched: 9. This CDR3 is built from 15 residues. CDR1 is GTSNPN and CDR2 is SVGIG in the germline V gene (reference sequence). The CDR3: CACDNDRGGNQPQHF. CDR3 in DNA: TGTGCCTGCGATAATGACAGGGGAGGCAATCAGCCCCAGCATTTT.

Judged by abundance, this clone is medium-sized. This sequence joins TRBV28 and TRBJ2-7; perhaps TRBD2 as D (6 bases). The CDR3 extends over 13 amino acids. Germline V gene sequence: CDR1 MDHEN, CDR2 SYDVKM. V was cut by 2 bases and J by 3 bases, with 8 bases left in between. As DNA, the CDR3 is TGTGCCAGCAGTTTACAGGGAGGCTACGAGCAGTACGTC. This codes for CASSLQGGYEQYV.

The genes are TRBV19 and TRBJ2-1, with 10 bases identical to TRBD2. The germline gives CDR1 LNHDA, CDR2 SQIVND (reference sequence). With 2 bases clipped from V and 7 bases from J, the junction kept 5 bases outside the gene matches. The CDR3 runs to 15 residues. In DNA, the CDR3 is TGTGCCAGTAGTATATTCCTAGCGGGGGATAATGAGCAGTTCTTC. This gives the protein CASSIFLAGDNEQFF.

The DNA for the CDR3 is TGCGCCAGCAGCTTGGGGACAGGGAATTCACCCCTCCACTTT. As protein: CASSLGTGNSPLHF. V and J are TRBV5-1 and TRBJ1-6; 8 nucleotides match TRBD1. The CDR3 is made up of 14 amino acids. Per germline, CDR1 SGHRS and CDR2 YFSETQ. The V segment lost 0 bases and the J segment 7 bases; nucleotides outside the gene matches: 0. The entire variable domain, with the rest obtained from reference TRBV5-1 and TRBJ1-6, is as follows: KAGVTQTPRYLIKTRGQQVTLSCSPISGHRSVSWYQQTPGQGLQFLFEYFSETQRNKGNFPGRFSGRQFSNSRSEMNVSTLELGDSALYLCASSLGTGNSPLHFGNGTRLTVT.

The chain joins TRBV18 to TRBJ1-4, with TRBD1 matching 10 bases. The J segment lost 7 bases and the V segment lost 5 bases, leaving 10 bases of the junction unmatched. Per the germline V gene, CDR1 is KGHSH and CDR2 is LQKENI. The CDR3 sequence is 16 residues long. The CDR3 DNA sequence: TGTGCCAGCTCAGCAACGAGACAGGGGGCAGGTGAAAAACTGTTTTTT. This sequence encodes CASSATRQGAGEKLFF. Complete variable domain (other parts from reference TRBV18 and TRBJ1-4): NAGVMQNPRHLVRRRGQEARLRCSPMKGHSHVYWYRQLPEEGLKFMVYLQKENIIDESGMPKERFSAEFPKEGPSILRIQQVVRGDSAAYFCASSATRQGAGEKLFFGSGTQLSVL.

The chain has TRBV27 and TRBJ1-1, with D maybe TRBD1 (5 bases). There are 17 residues in the CDR3. The V end lost 5 bases, the J end lost 0 bases, and 19 bases lay between the germline ends. Germline CDR1 is MNHEY and CDR2 is SMNVEV (reference sequence). This CDR3 reads CASSLAVGAAMNTEAFF. In nucleotides, the CDR3 is TGTGCCAGCAGTCTCGCGGTAGGGGCTGCCATGAACACTGAAGCTTTCTTT.

The chain carries TRBV6-5 and TRBJ1-2; D gene uncertain. V shed 9 bases and J shed 2 bases, with 16 bases lying between them. This CDR3 spans 14 amino acids. Germline V gene sequence: CDR1 MNHEY, CDR2 SVGAGI. The CDR3 protein is CASKKGLINYGYTF. The CDR3 DNA is TGTGCCAGTAAGAAGGGCCTCATCAACTATGGCTACACCTTC.

The chain recombines TRBV5-5 with TRBJ1-1; D possibly corresponds to TRBD1 (5 bases). Trimming removed 1 base from V and 0 bases from J, with 10 bases in between. The V gene's germline CDR1 is SGHKS and CDR2 YYEKEE (reference sequence). The CDR3 totals 15 residues. CDR3 in DNA: TGTGCCAGCAGCTTGTTAGACAGTATGAACACTGAAGCTTTCTTT. Encoded protein: CASSLLDSMNTEAFF.

V gene TRBV10-1 combines with J gene TRBJ1-1; 7 nucleotides match TRBD1. This CDR3 is 16 amino acids long. Germline CDR1 reads WNHNN; CDR2 reads SYGVQD (reference sequence). The V segment lost 4 bases and the J segment 5 bases; nucleotides outside the gene matches: 13. The CDR3, as DNA: TGCGCCAGCAGTGGACTCCCTACAGGGGTAGGGACTGAAGCTTTCTTT. This encodes CASSGLPTGVGTEAFF.

The V call is TRBV4-1, the J call TRBJ1-2; D call uncertain. From germline, CDR1 is MGHRA and CDR2 YSYEKL. The CDR3 extends over 14 amino acids. The ends were cut back, 0 bases at V and 8 bases at J, with 13 bases in the middle. The CDR3 region has the DNA TGCGCCAGCAGCCAAGACCCCGGGGTCGTAGGCTACACCTTC. Encoded protein: CASSQDPGVVGYTF.

J is TRBJ2-2 and V is TRBV4-1; possibly TRBD1 or TRBD2 for D (5 bases each). The germline CDR1 and CDR2 sequences are MGHRA and YSYEKL. The CDR3 runs to 16 residues. Trimming stripped 0 bases from V and 5 bases from J, with 13 bases between. The CDR3, as DNA: TGCGCCAGCAGCCAAGATTTGGGACGGTTAACCGGGGAGCTGTTTTTT. This codes for CASSQDLGRLTGELFF.

This rearrangement joins TRBV2 to TRBJ2-5, with 10 bases that match TRBD2. Germline trimming cut 7 bases from V and 5 bases from J; bases unmatched to any gene: 13. Germline CDR1 and CDR2: SNHLY and FYNNEI. The CDR3 has 16 residues. This CDR3 is CASNLKRGGIMETQYF. The DNA of the CDR3 is TGTGCCAGCAACCTAAAGCGGGGGGGGATTATGGAGACCCAGTACTTC.

V usage is TRBV7-9 and J usage is TRBJ1-6; no clear D gene. The V gene's germline CDR1 is SEHNR and CDR2 FQNEAQ (reference sequence). V dropped 2 bases and J dropped 10 bases, with 6 bases sitting between them. The CDR3 contains 12 residues. DNA for the CDR3: TGTGCCAGCAGCTTATGGGAATCACCCCTCCACTTT. The encoded protein is CASSLWESPLHF.

This clone appeared many times. The CDR3 sequence is CATFDKNTGELFF. The CDR3 DNA is TGTGCCACCTTTGACAAGAACACCGGGGAGCTGTTTTTT. The J gene is TRBJ2-2, the V gene TRBV10-3; D not resolved. The germline CDR1 and CDR2 sequences are ENHRY and SYGVKD. V lost 10 bases to trimming and J lost 1 base, with 10 bases between them. CDR3 length: 13 amino acids.

This chain links TRBV6-1 with TRBJ1-1, with D perhaps matching TRBD1 (5 bases). V was cut by 1 base and J by 4 bases, with 13 bases left in between. Germline CDR1 reads MNHNS; CDR2 reads SASEGT. The CDR3 extends over 15 amino acids. In DNA, the CDR3 is TGTGCCAGCAGTGAAGGAGCAGGGTATGCCACTGAAGCTTTCTTT. Translating it yields CASSEGAGYATEAFF.

V usage is TRBV7-8 and J usage is TRBJ1-1; TRBD1 might be the D (5 bases). The CDR3 totals 14 residues. Germline V gene lookup returns CDR1 SGHVS and CDR2 FQNEAQ. Trimming pared 2 bases from V and 8 bases from J, leaving 15 bases between. The CDR3 DNA sequence: TGTGCCAGCAGCTTACAGGGTCCTCTCTCGGAAGCTTTCTTT. This gives the protein CASSLQGPLSEAFF.

This chain links TRBV30 with TRBJ1-1; D may be TRBD1 (5 bases). The CDR3 sequence is 15 residues long. In germline, CDR1 is GTSNPN, CDR2 SVGIG (reference sequence). Between the trimmed V and J ends, which lost 3 bases and 4 bases, there was a span of 18 bases. The CDR3 region is CAWRGSTWGGTEAFF. DNA of the CDR3: TGTGCCTGGAGAGGATCAACATGGGGGGGCACTGAAGCTTTCTTT.

The CDR3 DNA reads TGTGCCAGCTCACCGGTGGGACGTCTTCAGGGAGATGGCTACACCTTC. Encoded protein: CASSPVGRLQGDGYTF. The chain recombines TRBV18 with TRBJ1-2; tentative D call: TRBD1 (5 bases). V lost 3 bases, J lost 6 bases, and 20 bases lay in between. The CDR3 contains 16 residues. CDR1 is KGHSH and CDR2 is LQKENI in the germline V gene. Using reference TRBV18 and TRBJ1-2 for the parts outside the CDR3, the full variable domain is NAGVMQNPRHLVRRRGQEARLRCSPMKGHSHVYWYRQLPEEGLKFMVYLQKENIIDESGMPKERFSAEFPKEGPSILRIQQVVRGDSAAYFCASSPVGRLQGDGYTFGSGTRLTVV.

The sample holds a few counts of this clone. This chain uses TRBV9 with TRBJ1-2; maybe TRBD1 (5 bases). Germline CDR1 reads SGDLS; CDR2 reads YYNGEE. This CDR3 has 14 residues. The V end lost 2 bases, the J end lost 2 bases, and 10 bases lay between the germline ends. The CDR3 is CASSVIGDNYGYTF. Written as DNA, the CDR3 is TGTGCCAGCAGCGTGATCGGGGACAACTATGGCTACACCTTC. The whole variable domain, remainder taken from reference TRBV9 and TRBJ1-2, is DSGVTQTPKHLITATGQRVTLRCSPRSGDLSVYWYQQSLDQGLQFLIQYYNGEERAKGNILERFSAQQFPDLHSELNLSSLELGDSALYFCASSVIGDNYGYTFGSGTRLTVV.

V usage is TRBV27 and J usage is TRBJ2-3; D is unresolved. V lost 1 base, J lost 6 bases, and 11 bases lay in between. CDR1 MNHEY and CDR2 SMNVEV come from the germline V gene (reference sequence). The CDR3 extends over 14 amino acids. The CDR3 region is CASSLWTPQDTQYF. The CDR3 coding sequence is TGTGCCAGCAGTTTATGGACCCCGCAGGATACGCAGTATTTT.

This sequence joins TRBV4-1 and TRBJ1-4; tentatively, D is TRBD1 (6 bases). This CDR3 spans 14 amino acids. The ends were cut back, 0 bases at V and 6 bases at J, with 8 bases in the middle. Germline V gives CDR1 MGHRA, CDR2 YSYEKL. The CDR3 nucleotides are TGCGCCAGCAGCCAAGAGGCAGGGGATGAAAAACTGTTTTTT. Amino acid sequence: CASSQEAGDEKLFF.

The chain uses TRBV11-3 and TRBJ2-2; D gene uncertain. The V end was cut by 2 bases, the J end by 3 bases, with 4 bases between. Per the germline V gene, CDR1 is SGHNT and CDR2 is YENEEA. The CDR3 is 13 residues long. The CDR3 sequence: CASSLRDTGELFF. Written as DNA, the CDR3 is TGTGCCAGCAGCTTAAGGGACACCGGGGAGCTGTTTTTT.

This clone was seen more than once but under ten times. The rearrangement uses TRBV4-3 and TRBJ1-1; no clear D gene. The CDR3 is made up of 14 amino acids. Trimming cost V 8 bases and J 0 bases, with 13 bases left between them. Germline CDR1 is LGHNA and CDR2 is YSLEER. CDR3 sequence reads: CASSWSNLNTEAFF. The DNA for the CDR3 is TGCGCCAGCTCGTGGTCAAACTTGAACACTGAAGCTTTCTTT.

The chain uses TRBV6-1 and TRBJ1-2, with TRBD1 as a possible D gene (5 bases). This CDR3 is built from 12 residues. V shed 4 bases and J shed 8 bases, with 11 bases lying between them. CDR1 is MNHNS and CDR2 is SASEGT in the germline V gene. For the CDR3, the DNA is TGTGCCAGCAGTGCCCAGGGCCGAGGCTACACCTTC. It codes for CASSAQGRGYTF.

The chain employs TRBV2 and TRBJ2-1, with D unclear. Germline CDR1 reads SNHLY; CDR2 reads FYNNEI. V lost 10 bases, J lost 0 bases, and 13 bases lay in between. There are 14 residues in the CDR3. This CDR3 is CAMTATYSYNEQFF. Written as DNA, the CDR3 is TGTGCCATGACCGCTACCTACTCCTACAATGAGCAGTTCTTC.

The J gene is TRBJ2-1, the V gene TRBV7-9; D is perhaps TRBD1 (7 bases). Germline lookup yields CDR1 SEHNR and CDR2 FQNEAQ (reference sequence). Between the trimmed V and J ends, which lost 1 base and 8 bases, there was a span of 12 bases. The length of the CDR3 is 14 residues. The CDR3 DNA sequence: TGTGCCAGCAGCTTAGGGGCGGGACAGCATGAGCAGTTCTTC. Amino acid sequence: CASSLGAGQHEQFF.

The V gene is TRBV15, the J gene TRBJ2-3; tentative D call: TRBD2 (5 bases). The CDR3 sequence is 15 residues long. Trimming left V 1 base short and J 4 bases short, with 12 bases between. From germline, CDR1 is LNHNV and CDR2 YYDKDF (reference sequence). CDR3 DNA: TGTGCCACCAGCAGAGCGGACTTAGTCGCAGATACGCAGTATTTT. Its translation is CATSRADLVADTQYF.